This TCR beta chain is from a study of patients and donors after allogeneic stem cell transplantation. The trim removed 1 base at V and 5 bases at J, leaving 7 bases unmatched. There are 16 residues in the CDR3. In germline, CDR1 is SGHAT, CDR2 FQNNGV. TCRdb fed the RT-PCR reads into MiXCR, producing one record per CDR3 protein. This table holds about 960,000 distinct CDR3 sequences, about a sixth found once. This sequence originates from a human donor who was either an allogeneic HSCT recipient or a stem cell or donor lymphocyte infusion donor (not recorded which). It is not recorded whose cells these are; they may come from a transplant donor. The chain carries TRBV11-2 and TRBJ2-5, with 10 bases matching TRBD2. The sequencing sample was made of blood, either unsorted or a sorted T cell fraction (not recorded which). Here the CDR3 reads CASSLVQGTSVETQYF. DNA for the CDR3: TGTGCCAGCAGCTTAGTCCAAGGGACTAGCGTGGAGACCCAGTACTTC.